These 25 T cell receptor beta chains originate from one sample sequenced in a study of cytomegalovirus exposure and HLA in healthy donors (dated by TCRdb to between 2016 and 2019). The library was generated by the immunoSEQ multiplex PCR assay. For the multiplex PCR, a mixture combining 60 forward primers for TCR Vbeta segments and 13 reverse primers for TCR Jbeta segments was used. TCRdb mirrors the immuneACCESS table, restricted to in-frame sequences. Some clones are absent from its copies; in checked studies, under half trace to an unresolved V gene, and the reason for the others is unknown. Here the sample has 150,000 to 200,000 clones; approximately 86% occur a single time. Approximately 2% of the sample goes to the ten largest clones. The specimen was PBMCs. Every receptor here comes from a woman aged 18-29 years in good health and CMV-seronegative.

The CDR3 DNA is TGTGCCAGCAGCCAAACTCTTCAGGACTTGTCTGGAAACACCATATATTTT. It yields the protein CASSQTLQDLSGNTIYF. V gene TRBV14 combines with J gene TRBJ1-3; the D is unclear. This CDR3 comprises 17 residues. Germline CDR1 reads SGHDN; CDR2 reads FVKESK. Between the trimmed V and J ends, which lost 2 bases and 1 base, there was a span of 15 bases. The full variable domain, with the rest looked up from reference TRBV14 and TRBJ1-3, is EAGVTQFPSHSVIEKGQTVTLRCDPISGHDNLYWYRRVMGKEIKFLLHFVKESKQDESGMPNNRFLAERTGGTYSTLKVQPAELEDSGVYFCASSQTLQDLSGNTIYFGEGSWLTVV.

V is TRBV6-1 and J is TRBJ1-6; D uncertain. V lost 1 base and J 7 bases, leaving 8 bases between the germline ends. CDR1 and CDR2 from the germline V gene are MNHNS and SASEGT. The CDR3 runs 14 residues. The CDR3 nucleotides are TGTGCCAGCAGTGAAGGGGCCCGAAATTCACCCCTCCACTTT. Its protein product is CASSEGARNSPLHF.

The genes are TRBV28 and TRBJ2-7; 7 bases match TRBD1. The junction had 7 bases not matched to a gene; V was cut back by 8 bases and J by 3 bases. This CDR3 is 13 amino acids long. In germline, CDR1 is MDHEN, CDR2 SYDVKM. CDR3 DNA: TGTGCCAGCGCTGCTGCAGGGGGCTACGAGCAGTACTTC. This translates into CASAAAGGYEQYF.

This chain joins TRBV5-1 and TRBJ2-3; D possibly corresponds to TRBD2 (6 bases). Germline V gives CDR1 SGHRS, CDR2 YFSETQ. The CDR3 length is 15 residues. Trimming removed 7 bases from V and 6 bases from J, with 21 bases in between. CDR3 loop: CASSGRDNGHDTQYF. The CDR3 DNA follows: TGCGCCAGCTCTGGGCGGGATAATGGACACGATACGCAGTATTTT.

This CDR3 is CASSVLAGGPETQYF. The CDR3 DNA is TGTGCCAGCAGCGTACTAGCGGGGGGTCCCGAGACCCAGTACTTC. V is TRBV5-4 and J is TRBJ2-5; 12 bases map to TRBD2. Germline V gene data show CDR1 as SGHNT and CDR2 as YYREEE (reference sequence). This CDR3 has 15 residues. The trim removed 4 bases at V and 5 bases at J, leaving 6 bases unmatched.

This chain links TRBV7-9 with TRBJ1-2; 11 nucleotides align to TRBD1. Germline V gene sequence: CDR1 SEHNR, CDR2 FQNEAQ (reference sequence). The CDR3 spans 16 residues. With V trimmed by 3 bases and J by 4 bases, 7 bases remained unmatched. DNA for the CDR3: TGTGCCAGCAGCTTGGACAGGGGGCGTGATGGCTATGGCTACACCTTC. Amino acids: CASSLDRGRDGYGYTF. The full variable domain, with the rest looked up from reference TRBV7-9 and TRBJ1-2, is DTGVSQNPRHKITKRGQNVTFRCDPISEHNRLYWYRQTLGQGPEFLTYFQNEAQLEKSRLLSDRFSAERPKGSFSTLEIQRTEQGDSAMYLCASSLDRGRDGYGYTFGSGTRLTVV.

This chain connects TRBV7-2 to TRBJ2-4, with 10 positions matching TRBD1. CDR3 length equals 15 residues. J was trimmed by 4 bases and V by 6 bases; bases with no gene match: 6. Germline values: CDR1 SGHTA, CDR2 FQGNSA. The CDR3 is CASSHPGQGKNIQYF. The DNA of the CDR3 is TGTGCCAGCAGTCACCCGGGACAGGGGAAAAACATTCAGTACTTC.

The chain uses TRBV5-1 and TRBJ2-3, with 9 positions matching TRBD2. Trimming took 7 bases from V and 2 from J; bases not matched to a gene: 5. The CDR3 is 14 residues long. Germline V CDR1 and CDR2: SGHRS, YFSETQ. The chain's CDR3 is CASGLAGNTDTQYF. DNA of the CDR3: TGCGCCAGCGGTCTAGCGGGGAACACAGATACGCAGTATTTT.

The rearrangement joins TRBV4-1 to TRBJ1-1, with D unclear. V was shortened by 1 base and J by 4 bases, with 13 bases between the two germline ends. Per germline, CDR1 MGHRA and CDR2 YSYEKL. The CDR3 spans 15 residues. The CDR3 protein is CASSQVRHLGTEAFF. The CDR3 DNA sequence: TGCGCCAGCAGCCAAGTGAGACACCTGGGCACTGAAGCTTTCTTT.

The chain recombines TRBV19 with TRBJ2-5; D is perhaps TRBD1 (6 bases). CDR3 length: 13 amino acids. With 6 bases removed from V and 2 bases from J, the gap between germline ends came to 10 bases. Germline CDR1 and CDR2: LNHDA and SQIVND (reference sequence). CDR3 nucleotide sequence: TGTGCCAGTAGCGGACAGCCACAAGAGACCCAGTACTTC. Residues: CASSGQPQETQYF.

CDR3 nucleotide sequence: TGTGCCAGCAGTTTGAGCGTCATGAACACTGAAGCTTTCTTT. Protein: CASSLSVMNTEAFF. The chain uses TRBV6-1 and TRBJ1-1; D gene unclear. CDR1 and CDR2 (germline): MNHNS, SASEGT. This CDR3 region has 14 residues. The V end was cut by 5 bases, the J end by 0 bases, with 10 bases between.

The V and J genes are TRBV4-2 and TRBJ2-7, with 9 bases fitting TRBD1. Germline CDR1 and CDR2: LGHNA and YNFKEQ. V lost 2 bases and J lost 1; bases outside the gene matches: 9. The CDR3 has 17 residues. DNA for the CDR3: TGTGCCAGCAGCCAATCCATCCGGGACAGGGTGTCCTACGAGCAGTACTTC. Translation: CASSQSIRDRVSYEQYF.

This chain links TRBV5-4 with TRBJ1-1, with 10 bases matching TRBD1. Trimming removed 4 bases from V and 0 bases from J; junction bases left unmatched: 3. There are 15 residues in the CDR3. Germline V lookup: CDR1 SGHNT, CDR2 YYREEE (reference sequence). The CDR3 reads CASSGGQGMNTEAFF. Written as DNA, the CDR3 is TGTGCCAGCAGCGGGGGACAGGGGATGAACACTGAAGCTTTCTTT.

The rearrangement uses TRBV30 and TRBJ1-4, with 7 bases aligning to TRBD1. CDR1 is GTSNPN and CDR2 is SVGIG in the germline V gene (reference sequence). The CDR3 has 15 residues. V gave up 3 bases and J gave up 4 bases; unmatched junction bases: 8. The CDR3 protein is CAWSEKTGFNEKLFF. In nucleotides, the CDR3 is TGTGCCTGGAGCGAAAAGACAGGGTTTAATGAAAAACTGTTTTTT.

This clone was observed a single time. V and J are TRBV10-3 and TRBJ1-5; D is unclear. Germline CDR1 and CDR2: ENHRY and SYGVKD. Trimming removed 8 bases at V and 1 base at J, with 12 bases between. This CDR3 comprises 14 residues. In DNA, the CDR3 is TGTGCCATCGGTCACGCGGGAAGCAATCAGCCCCAGCATTTT. It is translated as CAIGHAGSNQPQHF.

The chain links TRBV18 to TRBJ2-3; TRBD2 agrees at 10 bases. Trimming took 11 bases from V and 2 from J; bases not matched to a gene: 7. This CDR3 has 14 amino acids. Germline-derived CDR1 and CDR2 are KGHSH and LQKENI. In DNA form, the CDR3 reads TGTGCCGGATCAACTAGCGGGACCACAGATACGCAGTATTTT. Its translation: CAGSTSGTTDTQYF.

The J gene is TRBJ2-7, the V gene TRBV30; weak D call: TRBD1 (6 bases). The V end lost 0 bases, the J end lost 6 bases, and 6 bases lay between the germline ends. The germline V gene has CDR1 GTSNPN and CDR2 SVGIG (reference sequence). The CDR3 is 11 amino acids. As DNA, the CDR3 is TGTGCCTGGAGTGTAGGGGGCGAGCAGTACTTC. It yields the protein CAWSVGGEQYF.

The chain links TRBV19 to TRBJ1-2; possibly TRBD1 for D (6 bases). CDR1 and CDR2 from the germline V gene are LNHDA and SQIVND (reference sequence). The CDR3 is 14 residues long. V was shortened by 9 bases and J by 1 base, with 15 bases between the two germline ends. CDR3 region: CASQGREFNYGYTF. The DNA of the CDR3 is TGTGCCAGCCAGGGGAGGGAGTTTAACTATGGCTACACCTTC.

This chain's CDR3 is CASSLSAGPSYEQYF. In DNA, the CDR3 is TGTGCCAGCAGCTTAAGTGCGGGACCCTCCTACGAGCAGTACTTC. The chain carries TRBV7-8 and TRBJ2-7, with a tentative D call TRBD2 (6 bases). Trimming shortened V by 2 bases and J by 0 bases, and 11 bases separated the two germline ends. CDR3 length equals 15 residues. The germline V gene has CDR1 SGHVS and CDR2 FQNEAQ. Variable domain in full (rest from reference TRBV7-8 and TRBJ2-7): GAGVSQSPRYKVAKRGQDVALRCDPISGHVSLFWYQQALGQGPEFLTYFQNEAQLDKSGLPSDRFFAERPEGSVSTLKIQRTQQEDSAVYLCASSLSAGPSYEQYFGPGTRLTVT.

The rearrangement joins TRBV21-1 to TRBJ2-3; the table's D call TRBD2 went unverified against the DNA. TRBV21-1 counts as a pseudogene. This CDR3 spans 16 amino acids. The CDR3 sequence: CASSKGERGIADTQYF. The DNA for the CDR3 is TGTGCCAGCAGCAAAGGGGAGAGAGGTATCGCAGATACGCAGTATTTT.

In this sample, this clone turned up once. This chain links TRBV6-4 with TRBJ1-5; weak D call: TRBD1 (5 bases). Trimming pared 0 bases from V and 2 bases from J, leaving 11 bases between. Germline loops: CDR1 MRHNA, CDR2 SNTAGT. The length of the CDR3 is 16 residues. The CDR3 loop reads CASSDSVWGGNQPQHF. The CDR3 bases are TGTGCCAGCAGTGACTCTGTTTGGGGGGGCAATCAGCCCCAGCATTTT.

The chain employs TRBV7-9 and TRBJ2-3; 7 nucleotides match TRBD2. The CDR3 spans 16 residues. The V gene's germline CDR1 is SEHNR and CDR2 FQNEAQ (reference sequence). Trimming took 10 bases from V and 2 from J; bases not matched to a gene: 15. CDR3 nucleotides: TGTGCCACCTCTGGATTGCGGGAGCCTTACACAGATACGCAGTATTTT. As protein: CATSGLREPYTDTQYF. Full variable domain (outside the CDR3, taken from reference TRBV7-9 and TRBJ2-3): DTGVSQNPRHKITKRGQNVTFRCDPISEHNRLYWYRQTLGQGPEFLTYFQNEAQLEKSRLLSDRFSAERPKGSFSTLEIQRTEQGDSAMYLCATSGLREPYTDTQYFGPGTRLTVL.

The chain couples TRBV7-6 to TRBJ2-7; D is perhaps TRBD1 (5 bases). Trimming cost V 1 base and J 5 bases, with 15 bases left between them. This CDR3 contains 15 residues. CDR1 is SGHVS and CDR2 is FNYEAQ in the germline V gene. The CDR3 spells CASSLDGRAVDEQYF. The CDR3 nucleotides are TGTGCCAGCAGCTTAGATGGCAGGGCGGTCGACGAGCAGTACTTC.

The CDR3 region is CVLRRGYEQYF. The DNA of the CDR3 is TGTGTCCTACGGAGGGGATACGAGCAGTACTTC. This rearrangement joins TRBV28 to TRBJ2-7, with a tentative D call TRBD2 (6 bases). This CDR3 comprises 11 residues. From germline, CDR1 is MDHEN and CDR2 SYDVKM.

The V call is TRBV14, the J call TRBJ2-7, with a possible D match to TRBD2 (5 bases). CDR1 is SGHDN, CDR2 FVKESK, per germline. Trimming removed 6 bases at V and 11 bases at J, with 20 bases between. CDR3 length: 13 amino acids. CDR3 protein: CASSPPGSPREYF. The CDR3 DNA reads as TGTGCCAGCAGTCCCCCCGGCAGCCCGAGGGAGTACTTC.